This TCR beta chain was sequenced for a study of T cells after posttransplantation cyclophosphamide. Study results and limitations: TRB overlap between skin or GI tissue T cells and blood was limited. Recipient CMV seropositivity and CMV reactivation strongly tracked TRB clonality. Later blood repertoires were often dominated by clones from the donor CD8+ memory compartment.

The assay was immunoSEQ multiplex PCR, and TCRdb's table has in-frame clones only and misses some. The sample yields approximately 56,000 clones, 85% to 95% seen once. On the day of bone marrow donation, the related graft donor provided peripheral blood. Germline-derived CDR1 and CDR2 are SGHTA and FQGNSA. This CDR3 comprises 15 residues. Trimming at V came to 5 bases and at J to 2 bases, leaving 5 bases not matched to a gene. Comment on this clone: Antigen: not known. This specimen includes other DNA sequences encoding the same CDR3.

Material for sequencing was PBMCs. The receptor's source is a woman under 40 in good health and a related stem cell transplant donor. J is TRBJ2-7 and V is TRBV7-2, with TRBD1 identical over 11 bases. The CDR3 protein is CASSRGTGGTYEQYF. CDR3 DNA sequence: TGTGCCAGCAGCCGGGGGACAGGGGGTACCTACGAGCAGTACTTC.